This TCR beta chain derives from a study of blood T cells in healthy people across ages. Then a second PCR, running about 6 to 12 cycles, was carried out with a sample-barcoded 5' primer and a J-beta primer mix. TCRdb fed the 5' RACE reads into MiXCR, producing one record per CDR3 protein. Of approximately 680,000 distinct CDR3 sequences listed, roughly 30% were seen once; the top ten hold approximately 15%. Germline assignment: CDR1 SGHRS and CDR2 YFSETQ. The CDR3 has 16 residues. V was pared by 3 bases and J by 6 bases, with 22 bases between. Sequenced material: blood. The rearrangement links TRBV5-1 to TRBJ2-7, with D perhaps TRBD2 (6 bases). The source is a woman at least 80 years old in good health. CDR3 nucleotide sequence: TGCGCCAGCAGCTCGCAAGACGGGAGCCGACGAGCCGAGCAGTACTTC. Amino acid sequence: CASSSQDGSRRAEQYF.